This entry is about one TCR beta chain. The data were produced by immunoSEQ multiplex PCR, yet TCRdb's version contains in-frame clones alone and is incomplete. Among a few hundred thousand clones listed, around 81% were seen once. The data were obtained in a study of blood T cell repertoires in COVID-19. Study as a whole: The cDNA or gDNA used as material had been derived from T cells, B-cell-depleted T cells, or PBMCs.

Germline CDR1 reads SGHRS; CDR2 reads YFSETQ. The junction had 7 bases not matched to a gene; V was cut back by 2 bases and J by 3 bases. CDR3 length equals 15 residues. Participants spanned ages roughly 18 to 90 years and resided in 20 to 30 US areas. The chain has TRBV5-1 and TRBJ2-7; 8 positions match TRBD1. The TCR comes from a man aged 30-40 years with acute COVID-19. The sample comprised PBMCs or T cells enriched from blood (not recorded which). This chain's CDR3 is CASSFARQGLYEQYF. DNA of the CDR3: TGCGCCAGCAGCTTCGCCCGACAGGGGCTCTACGAGCAGTACTTC.